Following are 21 T cell receptor beta chains from one sample sequenced in a study of Ad26.COV2.S vaccination and SARS-CoV-2 variants. The assay was immunoSEQ multiplex PCR, and TCRdb's table has in-frame clones only and misses some. The table includes 350,000 to 450,000 clones, about 91% detected once. The source was peripheral blood, collected after recovery from COVID-19. Receptors originate from a human donor who had recovered from COVID-19.

V and J are TRBV6-5 and TRBJ1-4, with D unclear. V lost 6 bases and J 5 bases, leaving 4 bases between the germline ends. There are 11 residues in the CDR3. CDR1 is MNHEY, CDR2 SVGAGI, per germline. The CDR3 nucleotides are TGTGCCAGCAGAAAAAATGAAAAACTGTTTTTT. Amino acids: CASRKNEKLFF.

V gene TRBV6-1 combines with J gene TRBJ1-6, with unresolved D. Germline CDR1 reads MNHNS; CDR2 reads SASEGT. The CDR3 sequence is 14 residues long. Trimming pared 3 bases from V and 7 bases from J, leaving 10 bases between. This CDR3 reads CASSEAVVNSPLHF. The CDR3 DNA reads as TGTGCCAGCAGTGAGGCAGTAGTAAATTCACCCCTCCACTTT.

The chain employs TRBV6-2 or TRBV6-3 and TRBJ1-2; 8 nucleotides match TRBD1. This CDR3 is built from 11 residues. CDR1 and CDR2 from the germline V gene are MNHEY and SVGEGT. Trimming took 5 bases from V and 8 from J; bases not matched to a gene: 1. DNA of the CDR3: TGTGCCAGCAGTGGACAGGGAGGCTACACCTTC. This encodes CASSGQGGYTF.

Of note for this clone: Additional DNA sequences in this sample encode the identical CDR3. The chain recombines TRBV10-1 with TRBJ1-1; no clear D gene. The CDR3 length is 14 residues. Germline V CDR1 and CDR2: WNHNN, SYGVQD (reference sequence). The ends were cut back, 0 bases at V and 3 bases at J, with 8 bases in the middle. The CDR3 DNA is TGCGCCAGCAGTGAGTCGGGTGGATACACTGAAGCTTTCTTT. Translating it yields CASSESGGYTEAFF.

The V gene is TRBV18, the J gene TRBJ1-6; D not resolved. CDR3 length: 14 amino acids. The V gene's germline CDR1 is KGHSH and CDR2 LQKENI. The V end was cut by 1 base, the J end by 7 bases, with 8 bases between. The CDR3 DNA reads as TGTGCCAGCTCACCACAGGCACAGAATTCACCCCTCCACTTT. Residues: CASSPQAQNSPLHF.

The chain couples TRBV10-2 to TRBJ2-7, with TRBD1 matching 8 bases. The CDR3 covers 15 residues. V trimming: 0 bases; J trimming: 6 bases; junction bases outside the gene matches: 7. Germline lookup yields CDR1 WSHSY and CDR2 SAAADI. CDR3 residues: CASSESEQGQAEQYF. The DNA of the CDR3 is TGCGCCAGCAGTGAGTCGGAACAGGGACAGGCCGAGCAGTACTTC.

The chain couples TRBV6-5 to TRBJ2-7; tentative D call: TRBD2 (6 bases). This CDR3 is built from 15 residues. The germline V gene has CDR1 MNHEY and CDR2 SVGAGI. V shed 6 bases and J shed 3 bases, with 18 bases lying between them. The CDR3, as DNA: TGTGCCAGCAGGTCCGTCCGGGACTCGAACTACGAGCAGTACTTC. It is translated as CASRSVRDSNYEQYF.

The chain is built from TRBV7-2 and TRBJ2-1; tentative D call: TRBD1 (5 bases). CDR1 and CDR2 (germline): SGHTA, FQGNSA. The CDR3 spans 15 residues. The germline V and J ends were trimmed by 2 bases and 4 bases, with 12 bases remaining between them. CDR3 sequence (DNA): TGTGCCAGCAGCTTAACAGGTTCTCAATACAATGAGCAGTTCTTC. Its protein is CASSLTGSQYNEQFF.

The chain is built from TRBV7-8 and TRBJ2-7; tentatively, D is TRBD1 (5 bases). Germline CDR1 is SGHVS and CDR2 is FQNEAQ. V lost 3 bases to trimming and J lost 3 bases, with 9 bases between them. CDR3 size: 13 residues. The CDR3 nucleotides are TGTGCCAGCAGCTTCGGACAAGTCTACGAGCAGTACTTC. Its translation: CASSFGQVYEQYF.

The chain employs TRBV9 and TRBJ2-2, with no clear D. The CDR3 totals 12 residues. Germline V gene lookup returns CDR1 SGDLS and CDR2 YYNGEE. V shed 7 bases and J shed 6 bases, with 10 bases lying between them. CDR3 region: CASETRPGELFF. CDR3 bases: TGTGCCAGCGAGACAAGGCCCGGGGAGCTGTTTTTT.

CDR3 sequence: CASSQQQDLGPQHF. The CDR3 nucleotides are TGCGCCAGCAGCCAACAACAGGACCTGGGGCCCCAGCATTTT. J is TRBJ1-5 and V is TRBV4-1; the D gene is possibly TRBD1 (5 bases). Per germline, CDR1 MGHRA and CDR2 YSYEKL. This CDR3 comprises 14 residues. V lost 2 bases and J lost 9, with 14 bases in between.

This chain links TRBV9 with TRBJ2-1; TRBD2 aligns across 10 bases. Germline trimming cut 3 bases from V and 6 bases from J; bases unmatched to any gene: 6. The CDR3 consists of 15 residues. The germline V gene encodes CDR1 SGDLS and CDR2 YYNGEE. CDR3 loop: CASSASGGAVNEQFF. CDR3 sequence (DNA): TGTGCCAGCAGCGCGAGCGGGGGGGCAGTCAATGAGCAGTTCTTC.

Only one count was recorded for this clone. The chain recombines TRBV15 with TRBJ1-1, with D hard to call. This CDR3 contains 13 residues. Germline V CDR1 and CDR2: LNHNV, YYDKDF (reference sequence). The ends were cut back, 3 bases at V and 2 bases at J, with 7 bases in the middle. The CDR3 DNA sequence: TGTGCCACCAGCAGGCCCTTAAACACTGAAGCTTTCTTT. It encodes CATSRPLNTEAFF.

Here the CDR3 DNA reads TGCGCCAGCAGCACGGGACAGAGCACAGATACGCAGTATTTT. Translation gives CASSTGQSTDTQYF. V is TRBV5-1 and J is TRBJ2-3, with TRBD1 identical over 7 bases. Germline-derived CDR1 and CDR2 are SGHRS and YFSETQ. The CDR3 has 14 amino acids. V was clipped by 4 bases and J by 0 bases; unmatched bases: 2.

The CDR3 loop reads CASSTTPYNEQFF. As DNA, the CDR3 is TGTGCCAGCAGCACGACCCCCTACAATGAGCAGTTCTTC. This chain connects TRBV12-3 or TRBV12-4 to TRBJ2-1; D remains unclear. Trimming pared 6 bases from V and 2 bases from J, leaving 8 bases between. The CDR3 contains 13 residues.

The chain links TRBV7-9 to TRBJ1-1; D gene ambiguous. The germline V gene encodes CDR1 SEHNR and CDR2 FQNEAQ (reference sequence). V lost 2 bases, J lost 4 bases, and 5 bases lay in between. The CDR3 covers 12 residues. The DNA of the CDR3 is TGTGCCAGCAGCTTATGGGCCACTGAAGCTTTCTTT. Encoded protein: CASSLWATEAFF.

The count of this clone is one. The V call is TRBV7-9, the J call TRBJ2-1, with a possible D match to TRBD1 (5 bases). V dropped 1 base and J dropped 4 bases, with 5 bases sitting between them. CDR1 is SEHNR, CDR2 FQNEAQ, per germline (reference sequence). CDR3 length: 13 amino acids. CDR3 protein: CASSLGQYNEQFF. The CDR3 coding sequence is TGTGCCAGCAGCTTAGGACAGTACAATGAGCAGTTCTTC.

This clone was counted once. This chain links TRBV6-6 with TRBJ1-1; D gene ambiguous. Per the germline V gene, CDR1 is MNHNY and CDR2 is SVGAGI (reference sequence). The length of the CDR3 is 14 residues. The ends were cut back, 5 bases at V and 2 bases at J, with 12 bases in the middle. The CDR3 reads CASSPGSRNTEAFF. The CDR3 DNA reads TGTGCCAGCAGTCCGGGGTCTCGTAACACTGAAGCTTTCTTT.

J is TRBJ2-1 and V is TRBV6-5, with D unresolved. Per the germline V gene, CDR1 is MNHEY and CDR2 is SVGAGI. The V and J ends lost 0 bases and 2 bases respectively, with 8 bases between them. The CDR3 runs to 15 residues. The CDR3 DNA reads as TGTGCCAGCAGTTACTCCTCCCTGACCTACAATGAGCAGTTCTTC. This encodes CASSYSSLTYNEQFF.

The chain couples TRBV9 to TRBJ1-3; TRBD1 matches at 7 bases. In germline, CDR1 is SGDLS, CDR2 YYNGEE. The CDR3 runs 16 residues. Losses at the gene ends were 4 bases for V and 1 base for J; bases not matched to a gene: 8. The CDR3 DNA is TGTGCCAGCAGCCCTCGACAGGGTATTTCTGGAAACACCATATATTTT. Translation gives CASSPRQGISGNTIYF.

In DNA form, the CDR3 reads TGTGCCAGCAGTGAAGCGGACAGGGTCTTATCGACCTCTGGTGGGGCCAACGTCCTGACTTTC. Translation gives CASSEADRVLSTSGGANVLTF. The rearrangement uses TRBV6-1 and TRBJ2-6; TRBD1 matches at 8 bases. This CDR3 is built from 21 residues. In germline, CDR1 is MNHNS, CDR2 SASEGT. Losses at the gene ends were 0 bases for V and 3 bases for J; bases not matched to a gene: 16.